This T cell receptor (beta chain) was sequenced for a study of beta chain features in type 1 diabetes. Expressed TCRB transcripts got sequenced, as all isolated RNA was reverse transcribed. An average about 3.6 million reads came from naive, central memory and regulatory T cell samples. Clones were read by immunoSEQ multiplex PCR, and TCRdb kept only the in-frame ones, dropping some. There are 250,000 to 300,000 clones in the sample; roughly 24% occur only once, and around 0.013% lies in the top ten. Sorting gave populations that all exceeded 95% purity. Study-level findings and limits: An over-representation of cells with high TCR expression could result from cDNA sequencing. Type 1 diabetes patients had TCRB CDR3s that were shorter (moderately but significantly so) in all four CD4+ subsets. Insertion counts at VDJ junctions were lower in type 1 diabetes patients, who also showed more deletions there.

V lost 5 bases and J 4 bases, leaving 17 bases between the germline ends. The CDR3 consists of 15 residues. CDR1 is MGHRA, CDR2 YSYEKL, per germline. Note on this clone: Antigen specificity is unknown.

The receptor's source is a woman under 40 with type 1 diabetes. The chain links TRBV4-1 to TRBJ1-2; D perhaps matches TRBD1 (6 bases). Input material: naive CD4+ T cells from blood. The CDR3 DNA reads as TGCGCCAGCAGCGTACAGCCACAGGGTGGCTATGGCTACACCTTC. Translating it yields CASSVQPQGGYGYTF.